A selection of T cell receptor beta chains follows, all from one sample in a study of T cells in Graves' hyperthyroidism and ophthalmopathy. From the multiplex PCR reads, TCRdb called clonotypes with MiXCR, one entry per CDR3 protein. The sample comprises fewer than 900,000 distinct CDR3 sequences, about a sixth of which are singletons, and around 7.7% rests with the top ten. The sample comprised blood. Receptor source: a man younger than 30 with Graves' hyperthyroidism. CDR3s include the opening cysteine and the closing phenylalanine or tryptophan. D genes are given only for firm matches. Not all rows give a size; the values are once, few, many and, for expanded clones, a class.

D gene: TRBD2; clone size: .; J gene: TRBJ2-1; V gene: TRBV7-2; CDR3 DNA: TGTGCCAGCAGCTTCGAGAAGGGGACTAGCGGTAGCTCCTACAATGAGCAGTTCTTC; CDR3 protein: CASSFEKGTSGSSYNEQFF
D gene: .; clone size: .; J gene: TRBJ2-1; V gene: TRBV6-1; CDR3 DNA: TGTGCCAGTTCGGTCAGGCCGTACAATGAGCAGTTCTTC; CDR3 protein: CASSVRPYNEQFF
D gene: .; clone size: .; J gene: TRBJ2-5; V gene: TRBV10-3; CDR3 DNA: TGTGCCATCGGAGTATTACAGGGTCGGGAGACCCAGTACTTC; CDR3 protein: CAIGVLQGRETQYF
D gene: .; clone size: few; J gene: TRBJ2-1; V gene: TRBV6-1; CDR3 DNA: TGTGCCAGCAGTGAGGGGGGCCATGAGCAGTTCTTC; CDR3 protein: CASSEGGHEQFF
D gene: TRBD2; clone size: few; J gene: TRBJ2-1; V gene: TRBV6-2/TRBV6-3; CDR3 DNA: TGTGCCAGCAGTTATTTTGTAGCGGGAGGGAGGTACAATGAGCAGTTCTTC; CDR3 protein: CASSYFVAGGRYNEQFF
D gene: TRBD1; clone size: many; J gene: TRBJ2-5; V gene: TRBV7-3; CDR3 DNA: TGTGCCAGCAACTCCGGGACAGGGGGCGATGAGACCCAGTACTTC; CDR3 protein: CASNSGTGGDETQYF
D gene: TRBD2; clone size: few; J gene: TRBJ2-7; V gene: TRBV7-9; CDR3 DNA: TGTGCCAGCAGCTTAATGGCCGCTAGCGGGAGGGACGAGCAGTACTTC; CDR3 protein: CASSLMAASGRDEQYF
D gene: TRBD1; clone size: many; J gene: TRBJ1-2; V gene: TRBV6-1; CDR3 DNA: TGTGCCATCTCGGGACAGCTCCATGATGGCTACACCTTC; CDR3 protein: CAISGQLHDGYTF
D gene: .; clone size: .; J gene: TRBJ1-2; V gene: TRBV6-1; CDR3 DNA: TGTGCCAGCAGTGGTAGGGGAGGCTACACCTTC; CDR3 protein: CASSGRGGYTF
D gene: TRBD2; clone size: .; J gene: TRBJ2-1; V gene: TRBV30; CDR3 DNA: TGTGCCTGGAGTAGCGGGGTCTACAATGAGCAGTTCTTC; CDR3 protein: CAWSSGVYNEQFF
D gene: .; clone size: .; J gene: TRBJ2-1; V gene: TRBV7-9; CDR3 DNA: TGTGCCTCCCGTACGGGCCACAATGAGCAGTTCTTC; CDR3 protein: CASRTGHNEQFF
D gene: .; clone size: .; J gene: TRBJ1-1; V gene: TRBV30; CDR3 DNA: TGTGCCTGGAGTCCGTCTAGGGCCGGATGGGCCACTGAAGCTTTCTTT; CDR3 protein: CAWSPSRAGWATEAFF
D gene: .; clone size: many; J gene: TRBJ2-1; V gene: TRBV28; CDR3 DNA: TGTGCCAGCAGCAGGGGGTCGCGGGAGGCGGATGAGCAGTTCTTC; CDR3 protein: CASSRGSREADEQFF
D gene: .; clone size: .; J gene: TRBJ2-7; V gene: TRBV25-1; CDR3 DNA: TGTGCCAGCAGTGTTCCAGCGGACCCCTACGAGCAGTACTTC; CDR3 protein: CASSVPADPYEQYF
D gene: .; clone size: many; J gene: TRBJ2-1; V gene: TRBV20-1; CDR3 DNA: TGCAGTGCTAGAGTAGGTAGCTACAATGAGCAGTTCTTC; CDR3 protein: CSARVGSYNEQFF
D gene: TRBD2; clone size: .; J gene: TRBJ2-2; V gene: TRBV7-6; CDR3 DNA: TGTGCCAGCAGCTCGACCATAGTCCGAATATTTGCGGGGGATTCTGTCACCGGGGAGCTGTTTTTT; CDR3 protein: CASSSTIVRIFAGDSVTGELFF
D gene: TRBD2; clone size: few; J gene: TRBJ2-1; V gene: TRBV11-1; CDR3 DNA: TGTGCCAGCAGTTCTGCGGGAGTAGGGAATGAGCAGTTCTTC; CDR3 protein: CASSSAGVGNEQFF